The clone carrying this T cell receptor beta chain was detected many times. This CDR3 has 12 residues. This sample was taken from a study of beta chain features in type 1 diabetes. Of the isolated RNA, all was reverse transcribed, and so the sequenced material was expressed TCRB transcripts. Clones were sequenced by immunoSEQ multiplex PCR, and TCRdb holds only the in-frame ones, with some missing. The repertoire holds about 140,000 clones, 6.9% seen once, with about 1.4% in the top ten. The TCR comes from a woman aged 25 to 39 in good health. V gene TRBV21-1 combines with J gene TRBJ2-2; TRBD1, the table's D call, was not compared with the DNA. TRBV21-1 is recorded as a pseudogene. Sequenced sample: central memory CD4+ T cells from blood. DNA for the CDR3: TGTGCCAGCAGCAACAGCACCGGGGAGCTGTTTTTT. Translated, it gives CASSNSTGELFF.